This TCR beta chain was sequenced for a study of blood T cell repertoires in COVID-19. Germline CDR1 and CDR2: MNHEY and SVGAGI. Between the trimmed V and J ends, which lost 7 bases and 4 bases, there was a span of 19 bases. The CDR3 consists of 15 residues. Ages ranged from roughly 18 to 100 years, with residence in around 24 US areas. All recovered Cohort 3 donors got two negative PCRs, got clearance, or saw symptom resolution. The protocol was immunoSEQ multiplex PCR, while the TCRdb copy is restricted to in-frame clones and leaves out a portion. The repertoire has under 300,000 clones, approximately 85% of them found once; the top ten carry approximately 1.9%.

The clonotype originates from a woman aged 45-65 years who had recovered from COVID-19. V and J are TRBV6-5 and TRBJ1-2; D perhaps matches TRBD1 (5 bases). Sequencing was carried out using PBMCs or T cells enriched from blood (not recorded which). CDR3 sequence reads: CASKTPGVPRYGYTF. The CDR3 coding sequence is TGTGCCAGCAAGACACCGGGGGTCCCGCGCTATGGCTACACCTTC.